This T cell receptor beta chain came from a study of regulatory T cells in long-lasting Graves disease (dated by TCRdb to the early 2020s). Describing the broader study: Newly diagnosed Graves' disease patients had taken antithyroid drugs for less than 3 months. Patients with persistent Graves' disease were compared with patients with newly diagnosed Graves' disease using TCR sequencing and RNA sequencing of peripheral blood. The study was conducted in China and was registered as a clinical trial. A total of 35 or so samples were covered by TCR sequencing, comprising approximately 13 persistent and around 20 newly diagnosed Graves' disease patients.

This clonotype was observed many times. Its cognate antigen has yet to be identified. Within one base of it there is no much larger clone, and no base qualities were kept. The time point label, read with the paper, signifies: newly diagnosed GD, antithyroid drugs for less than 3 months. For both TCR sequencing and RNA sequencing, RNA was extracted from PBMCs in TRIzol. The diagnosis of Graves' disease was made according to American Thyroid Association guidelines. The patients came from an endocrinology department in Xi'an, China. Each patient gave 7 to 9.5 milliliters of peripheral blood, collected in an EDTA anticoagulant tube. Ficoll Paque Plus density gradient separation was used to isolate PBMCs, and no additional T cell sorting was done. An Agilent 2100 Bioanalyzer and agarose gel were used to check RNA quality, and a NanoDrop 2000 was used to measure RNA concentration. A distance of 14 bases separates the germline ends of V and J, which lose 4 bases and 4 bases respectively. There are 15 amino acids in the CDR3, from cysteine to phenylalanine inclusive. Of all the DNA, just the CDR3 is kept, 45 bases in frame from base 1. Looking up the germline V gene (reference sequence) yields CDR1 LNHDA and CDR2 SQIVND.

Receptors were amplified or captured by multiplex PCR. Sequenced on an Illumina HiSeq 4000. TCR beta libraries were built with iRepertoire HTBI primers and Arm-PCR amplification of CDR3 regions. PCR products were gel purified before sequencing. In the authors' own workflow: A total of roughly 65 TRBV and approximately 13 TRBJ segments were identified across samples and were used for gene usage analysis of CDR3 amino acid clonotypes. COPE and FqMerger were used to merge filtered high-quality paired reads into contigs. BLAST was used to align contigs to IMGT TRBV, TRBD and TRBJ reference genes, and CDR3 was defined according to IMGT. Highly expanded clones were defined as clonotypes with a frequency above 0.1%. Shannon entropy was used to measure repertoire diversity, and the Gini coefficient was used to measure V-J evenness. A clonotype was considered public if more than one individual shared it. The public reads were reanalyzed by TCRdb: fastp trimming at Q25, MiXCR alignment, in-frame beta chains only. Every entry covers one CDR3 protein and lists the most common genes and DNA from its rows. TCRdb's processing, not the study's, gives the V and J calls here. The sample table contains 400,000 to 500,000 distinct CDR3 sequences; only one count was recorded for roughly 17% of them. The ten largest clones take up about 23% of the sample.

What the authors observed across the whole study: More public clonotypes were shared among persistent patients (2,741) than among newly diagnosed patients (approximately 1,000). As a limitation, the authors acknowledged that the small sample size may reduce accuracy. Only the TCR beta chain was sequenced and analyzed. Persistent Graves' disease patients showed lower TCR Shannon entropy and fewer highly expanded clones than newly diagnosed patients, suggesting clonal expansion. Persistent disease showed preferential use of TRBV28, TRBJ1-2 and TRBJ2-5, whereas newly diagnosed disease favored TRBV20-1 and TRBJ2-1. Only peripheral blood was studied, because thyroid tissue, the primary lesion, was inaccessible.

The sample was also linked to a second study, of T cells in Graves' hyperthyroidism and ophthalmopathy. As described in the second report: Graves' hyperthyroidism was defined as stable when no progression to ophthalmopathy occurred over 18 months of follow-up. Hyperthyroidism patients were aged 18 to 65 years and newly diagnosed, with disease duration of less than 2 months. The study excluded patients with uncontrolled infections, other autoimmune diseases, pregnancy or lactation. Diagnoses were based on clinical symptoms, serum thyroxine and TRAb, thyroid ultrasound and orbital computed tomography. The first round of RT-PCR for the TCR CDR3 was performed with the HTBI primer set and the Qiagen OneStep RT-PCR kit. Most expanded thyroid clonotypes (frequency above 0.001) were also detected in blood, suggesting blood repertoires may reflect thyroid immune responses. A model built on a 13 V-J signature distinguished ophthalmopathy from stable hyperthyroidism, reaching around 90% sensitivity and about 81% specificity in cross-validation and 80%/75% in testing. In validation, the model predicted progression to ophthalmopathy a median of about 6 months before onset, with around 70% sensitivity and about 75% specificity. To identify TCR V-J signatures that set the groups apart, the researchers used a discovery cohort of approximately 98 patients, made up of around 42 with Graves' ophthalmopathy and some 60 with stable Graves' hyperthyroidism. Prospective prediction of ophthalmopathy was tested in an independent validation cohort consisting of 18 to 20 hyperthyroidism patients and some 16 patients who later progressed to ophthalmopathy. The 75 to 100 discovery patients were divided at random into training and test sets in a 7:3 ratio. In several Graves' hyperthyroidism patients, the study also compared T-cell repertoires from thyroid tissue with T-cell repertoires from blood. After blood sampling, hyperthyroidism patients were treated with methimazole at a starting dose of 30 mg daily, and ophthalmopathy patients were treated with high-dose intravenous methylprednisolone. Libraries were constructed in a second round of multiplex PCR, after which size selection and purification were performed. Libraries were sequenced paired-end with 100 bp reads on an Illumina HiSeq2000. SOAPnuke was used to process the raw data, removing reads that contained adapters or uncalled bases, had a mean Phred below 15, or lacked an exact match to the constant primer or identifier. COPE v1.2.5 was used to merge high-quality paired reads, and clonotypes were defined as unique nucleotide sequences. MiTCR v1.1 was used to align clonotypes to the IMGT TRBV, TRBD and TRBJ reference segments. The analysis included only V-J combinations with a frequency above 0.0001, which together covered approximately 99% of the repertoires. A TCS score was defined as the ratio of F50 (clonal expansion) to E x V (chaos), with BLOSUM62-based TCRdist applied between CDR3 peptides within each V-J. Welch's t-statistics and random forest reduced some 510 V-J features to around 14, which were used in a naive Bayes classifier (R e1071). Sample size was not statistically predetermined, and investigators were not blinded to group allocation. The paper reports TCR Vbeta CDR3 sequencing of 140 or so peripheral blood samples: some 41 ophthalmopathy, under 80 hyperthyroidism and around 17 progressor patients.

The rearrangement combines TRBV19 with TRBJ2-1, with TRBD2 as a weak D call on 6 bases. The source was peripheral blood mononuclear cells (PBMCs), collected at new diagnosis, from a patient treated with antithyroid drugs. The clonotype originates from a woman younger than 30 with Graves disease. Donor details come from another sample of the same person, matched by shared clones. Read as DNA, the sequence is TGTGCCAGTAGTAACCTTGGAGGGAATTACAATGAGCAGTTCTTC. This encodes CASSNLGGNYNEQFF.